This T cell receptor (beta chain) is drawn from a study of blood T cell repertoires in COVID-19. Unmatched junction bases numbered 2, after V lost 5 bases and J lost 3 bases. Germline CDR1 reads SGHTA; CDR2 reads FQGTGA. This CDR3 comprises 14 residues. Source study methods: Counts of nucleated cells, estimated from reference gene primer amplification, were obtained. Sequenced by immunoSEQ multiplex PCR; TCRdb stores in-frame clones only, minus some. Clonal size and the V and J genes are those of that table, whereas D and trimming came from the DNA. The data show about 280,000 clones, around 90% seen once.

Sequenced input: peripheral blood. V is TRBV7-3 and J is TRBJ2-2; 8 bases align to TRBD1. The receptor comes from a woman aged 40 to 50 who had recovered from COVID-19. CDR3 sequence reads: CASSQQGDTGELFF. CDR3 sequence (DNA): TGTGCCAGCAGCCAACAGGGGGACACCGGGGAGCTGTTTTTT.